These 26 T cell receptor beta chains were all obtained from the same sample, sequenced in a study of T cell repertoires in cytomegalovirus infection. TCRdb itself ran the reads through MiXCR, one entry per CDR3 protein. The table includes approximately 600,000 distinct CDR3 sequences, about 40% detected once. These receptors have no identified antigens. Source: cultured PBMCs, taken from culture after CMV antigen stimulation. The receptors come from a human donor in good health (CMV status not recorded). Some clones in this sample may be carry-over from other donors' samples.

The CDR3, as DNA: TGTGCCAGCAGCCCAGGGACTTTGATCTACGAGCAGTACTTC. It yields the protein CASSPGTLIYEQYF. The rearrangement links TRBV7-2 to TRBJ2-7, with D perhaps matching TRBD2 (6 bases). Germline values: CDR1 SGHTA, CDR2 FQGNSA. The CDR3 runs to 14 residues. V was pared by 5 bases and J by 3 bases, with 14 bases between.

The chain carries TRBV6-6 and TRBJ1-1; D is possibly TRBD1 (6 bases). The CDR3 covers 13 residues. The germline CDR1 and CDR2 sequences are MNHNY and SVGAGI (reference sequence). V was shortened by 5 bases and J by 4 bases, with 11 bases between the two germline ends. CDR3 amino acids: CASSERGGTEAFF. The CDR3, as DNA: TGTGCCAGCAGTGAGAGGGGGGGCACTGAAGCTTTCTTT.

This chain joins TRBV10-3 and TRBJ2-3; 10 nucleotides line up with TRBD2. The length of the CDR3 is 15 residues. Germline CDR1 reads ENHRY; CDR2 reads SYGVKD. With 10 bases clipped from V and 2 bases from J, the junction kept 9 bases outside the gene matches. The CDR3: CATRAGTSDTDTQYF. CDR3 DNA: TGTGCCACCCGGGCCGGGACTAGCGACACAGATACGCAGTATTTT.

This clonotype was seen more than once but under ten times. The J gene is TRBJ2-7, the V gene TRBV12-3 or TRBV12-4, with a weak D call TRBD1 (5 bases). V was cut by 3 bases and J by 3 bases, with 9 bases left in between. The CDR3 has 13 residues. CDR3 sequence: CASSLDNYYEQYF. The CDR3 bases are TGTGCCAGCAGTTTGGACAACTACTACGAGCAGTACTTC.

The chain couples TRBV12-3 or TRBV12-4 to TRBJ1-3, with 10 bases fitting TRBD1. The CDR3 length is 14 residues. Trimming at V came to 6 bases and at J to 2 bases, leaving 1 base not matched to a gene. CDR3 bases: TGTGCCAGCAGAGGGACAGGGGCTGGAAACACCATATATTTT. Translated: CASRGTGAGNTIYF.

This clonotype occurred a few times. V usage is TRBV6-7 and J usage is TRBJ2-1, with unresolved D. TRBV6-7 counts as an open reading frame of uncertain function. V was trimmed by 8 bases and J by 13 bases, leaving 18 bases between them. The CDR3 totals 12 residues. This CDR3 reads CASPLFYEHQFF. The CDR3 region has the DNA TGTGCCAGCCCCCTCTTCTACGAGCACCAGTTCTTC.

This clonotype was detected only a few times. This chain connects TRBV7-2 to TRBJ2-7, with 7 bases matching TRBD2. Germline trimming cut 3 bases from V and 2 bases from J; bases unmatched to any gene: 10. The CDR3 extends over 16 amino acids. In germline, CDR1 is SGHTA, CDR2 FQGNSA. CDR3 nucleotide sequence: TGTGCCAGCAGCTTCTTAACTAGCGAGCACGCCTACGAGCAGTACTTC. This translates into CASSFLTSEHAYEQYF.

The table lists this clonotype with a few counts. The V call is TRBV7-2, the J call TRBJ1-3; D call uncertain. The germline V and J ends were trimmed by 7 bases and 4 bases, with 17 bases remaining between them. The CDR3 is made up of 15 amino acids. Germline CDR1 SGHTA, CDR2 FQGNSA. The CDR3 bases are TGTGCCAGCACCCCGGTGAGGGCGGGAGGAAACACCATATATTTT. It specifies CASTPVRAGGNTIYF.

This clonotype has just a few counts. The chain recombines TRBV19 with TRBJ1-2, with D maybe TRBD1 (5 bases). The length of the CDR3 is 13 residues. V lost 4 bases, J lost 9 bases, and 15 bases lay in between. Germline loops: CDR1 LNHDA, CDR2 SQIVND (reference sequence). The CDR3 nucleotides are TGTGCCAGTAGTACCTTACCTGAGGGGAGCTACACCTTC. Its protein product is CASSTLPEGSYTF. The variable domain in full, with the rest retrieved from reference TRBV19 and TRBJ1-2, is DGGITQSPKYLFRKEGQNVTLSCEQNLNHDAMYWYRQDPGQGLRLIYYSQIVNDFQKGDIAEGYSVSREKKESFPLTVTSAQKNPTAFYLCASSTLPEGSYTFGSGTRLTVV.

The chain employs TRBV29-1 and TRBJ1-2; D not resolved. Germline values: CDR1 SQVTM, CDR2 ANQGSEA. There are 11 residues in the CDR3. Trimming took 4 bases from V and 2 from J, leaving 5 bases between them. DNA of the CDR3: TGCAGCGTTGGAGAGAACTATGGCTACACCTTC. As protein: CSVGENYGYTF.

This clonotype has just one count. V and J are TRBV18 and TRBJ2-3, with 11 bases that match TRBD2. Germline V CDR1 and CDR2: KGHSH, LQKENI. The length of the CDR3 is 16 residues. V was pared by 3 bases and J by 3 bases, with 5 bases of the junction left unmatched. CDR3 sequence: CASSPTSGRGTDTQYF. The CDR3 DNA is TGTGCCAGCTCACCTACTAGCGGGAGAGGGACAGATACGCAGTATTTT.

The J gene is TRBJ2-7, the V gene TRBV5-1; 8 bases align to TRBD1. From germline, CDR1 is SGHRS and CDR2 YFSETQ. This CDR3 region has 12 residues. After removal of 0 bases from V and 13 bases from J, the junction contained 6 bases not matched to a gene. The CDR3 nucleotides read TGCGCCAGCAGCTTGGCTCAGGGGGCTGTTTACTTC. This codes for CASSLAQGAVYF.

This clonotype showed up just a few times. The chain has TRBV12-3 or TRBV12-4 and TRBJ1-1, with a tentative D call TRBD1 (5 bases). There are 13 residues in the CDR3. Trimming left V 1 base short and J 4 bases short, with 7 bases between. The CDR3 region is CASSLDRSTEAFF. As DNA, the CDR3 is TGTGCCAGCAGTTTAGACAGGAGCACTGAAGCTTTCTTT.

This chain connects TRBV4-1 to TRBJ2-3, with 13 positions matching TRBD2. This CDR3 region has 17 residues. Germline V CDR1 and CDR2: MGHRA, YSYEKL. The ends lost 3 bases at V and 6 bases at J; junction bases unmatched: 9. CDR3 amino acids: CASSQTGLAGAGDTQYF. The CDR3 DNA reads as TGCGCCAGCAGCCAGACCGGACTAGCGGGGGCCGGGGATACGCAGTATTTT.

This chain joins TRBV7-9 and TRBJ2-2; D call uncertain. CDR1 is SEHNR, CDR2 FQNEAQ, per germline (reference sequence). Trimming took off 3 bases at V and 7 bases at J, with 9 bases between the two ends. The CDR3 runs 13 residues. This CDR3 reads CASSLANSGELFF. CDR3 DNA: TGTGCCAGCAGCTTGGCAAATAGCGGGGAGCTGTTTTTT. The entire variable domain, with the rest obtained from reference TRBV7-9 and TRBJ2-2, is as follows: DTGVSQNPRHKITKRGQNVTFRCDPISEHNRLYWYRQTLGQGPEFLTYFQNEAQLEKSRLLSDRFSAERPKGSFSTLEIQRTEQGDSAMYLCASSLANSGELFFGEGSRLTVL.

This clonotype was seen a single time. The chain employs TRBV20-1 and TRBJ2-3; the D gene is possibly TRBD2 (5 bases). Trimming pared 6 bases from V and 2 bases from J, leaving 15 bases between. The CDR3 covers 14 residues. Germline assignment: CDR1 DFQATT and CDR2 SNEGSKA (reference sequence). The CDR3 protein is CSARGRPLTDTQYF. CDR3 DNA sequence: TGCAGTGCCCGCGGGCGGCCACTCACAGATACGCAGTATTTT.

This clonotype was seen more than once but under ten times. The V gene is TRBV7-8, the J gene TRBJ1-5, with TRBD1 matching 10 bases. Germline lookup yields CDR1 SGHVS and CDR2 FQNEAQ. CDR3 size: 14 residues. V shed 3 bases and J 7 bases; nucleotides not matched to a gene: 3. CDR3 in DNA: TGTGCCAGCAGCTTTGACAGGGGGCAGCAGCCCCAGCATTTT. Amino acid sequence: CASSFDRGQQPQHF.

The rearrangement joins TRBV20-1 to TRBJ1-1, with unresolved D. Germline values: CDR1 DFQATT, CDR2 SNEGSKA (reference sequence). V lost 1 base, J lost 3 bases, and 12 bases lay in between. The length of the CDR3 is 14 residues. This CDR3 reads CSARGVFRDTEAFF. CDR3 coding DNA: TGCAGTGCTAGAGGGGTCTTTCGGGACACTGAAGCTTTCTTT.

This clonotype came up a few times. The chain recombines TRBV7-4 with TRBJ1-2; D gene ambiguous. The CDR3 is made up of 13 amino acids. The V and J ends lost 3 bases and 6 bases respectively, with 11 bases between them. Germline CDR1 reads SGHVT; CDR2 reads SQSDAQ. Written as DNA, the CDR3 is TGTGCCAGCAGCTTTACAGAGGCCCATGGCTACACCTTC. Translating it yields CASSFTEAHGYTF.

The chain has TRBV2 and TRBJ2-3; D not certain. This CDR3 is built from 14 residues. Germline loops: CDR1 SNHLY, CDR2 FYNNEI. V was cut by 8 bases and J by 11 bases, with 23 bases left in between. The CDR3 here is CASYPGAATDGQYF. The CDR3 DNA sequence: TGTGCCAGCTACCCTGGTGCAGCCACAGATGGGCAGTATTTT.

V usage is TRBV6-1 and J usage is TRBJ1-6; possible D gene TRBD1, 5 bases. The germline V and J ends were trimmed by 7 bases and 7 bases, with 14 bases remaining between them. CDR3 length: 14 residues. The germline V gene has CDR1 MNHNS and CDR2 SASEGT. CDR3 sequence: CASTPGTTNSPLHF. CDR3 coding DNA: TGTGCCAGCACCCCCGGGACTACAAATTCACCCCTCCACTTT.

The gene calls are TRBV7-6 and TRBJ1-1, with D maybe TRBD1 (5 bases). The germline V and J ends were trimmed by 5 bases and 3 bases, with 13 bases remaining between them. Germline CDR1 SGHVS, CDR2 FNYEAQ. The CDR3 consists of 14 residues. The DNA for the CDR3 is TGTGCCAGCAGCGAGGCCGGGGGGGACACTGAAGCTTTCTTT. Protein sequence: CASSEAGGDTEAFF.

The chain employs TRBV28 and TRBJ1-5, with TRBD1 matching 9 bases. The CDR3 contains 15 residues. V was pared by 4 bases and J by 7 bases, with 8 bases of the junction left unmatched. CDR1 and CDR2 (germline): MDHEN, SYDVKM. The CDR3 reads CASSSPQGARQPQHF. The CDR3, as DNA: TGTGCCAGCAGTTCGCCACAGGGGGCAAGACAGCCCCAGCATTTT.

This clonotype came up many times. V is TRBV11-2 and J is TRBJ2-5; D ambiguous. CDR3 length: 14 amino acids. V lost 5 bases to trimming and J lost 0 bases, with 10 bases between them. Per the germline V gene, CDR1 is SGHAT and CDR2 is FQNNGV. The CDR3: CASSRGSYQETQYF. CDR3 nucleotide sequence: TGTGCCAGCAGCCGCGGATCGTACCAAGAGACCCAGTACTTC.

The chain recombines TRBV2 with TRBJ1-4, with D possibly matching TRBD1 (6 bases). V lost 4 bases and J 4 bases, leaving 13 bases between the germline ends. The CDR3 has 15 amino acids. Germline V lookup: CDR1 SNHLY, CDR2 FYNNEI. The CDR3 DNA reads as TGTGCCAGCAGTGGAAACAGGGATATTAATGAAAAACTGTTTTTT. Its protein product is CASSGNRDINEKLFF.

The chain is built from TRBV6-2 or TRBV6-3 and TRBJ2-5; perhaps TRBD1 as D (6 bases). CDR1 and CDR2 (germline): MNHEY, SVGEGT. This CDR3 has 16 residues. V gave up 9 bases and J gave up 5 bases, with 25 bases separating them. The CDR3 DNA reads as TGTGCCAGTGTTCGGGACACGGCGGGTGAGGGTGAGACCCAGTACTTC. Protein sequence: CASVRDTAGEGETQYF.